These 12 T cell receptor beta chains were sequenced from one sample in a study of T cell changes during pregnancy in multiple sclerosis. The repertoire was sequenced with immunoSEQ multiplex PCR; TCRdb's copy has only in-frame clones and lacks some. The table has 60,000 or so clones, 90% seen once. Source: peripheral blood, taken in the second trimester of pregnancy. The source of these receptors is a female donor in good health, enrolled as a control in a pregnancy study.

The chain links TRBV6-5 to TRBJ2-2; D is perhaps TRBD1 (7 bases). The CDR3 runs 15 residues. Per the germline V gene, CDR1 is MNHEY and CDR2 is SVGAGI. The germline V and J ends were trimmed by 2 bases and 4 bases, with 11 bases remaining between them. The CDR3 DNA reads as TGTGCCAGCAGTTACGCAGGGGGAGGCACCGGGGAGCTGTTTTTT. As protein: CASSYAGGGTGELFF.

V is TRBV2 and J is TRBJ2-1, with TRBD2 as a possible D gene (5 bases). This CDR3 is 14 amino acids long. Trimming left V 2 bases short and J 6 bases short, with 11 bases between. In germline, CDR1 is SNHLY, CDR2 FYNNEI. DNA of the CDR3: TGTGCCAGCAGTGAACGGGGTTTTCGCAATGAGCAGTTCTTC. This translates into CASSERGFRNEQFF.

The rearrangement uses TRBV18 and TRBJ1-5; D not certain. CDR1 is KGHSH, CDR2 LQKENI, per germline. V dropped 3 bases and J dropped 7 bases, with 16 bases sitting between them. The CDR3 length is 15 residues. The CDR3 nucleotides read TGTGCCAGCTCACCGGAACAGCACCTCGCCCAGCCCCAGCATTTT. Protein: CASSPEQHLAQPQHF. The full variable domain, rest sourced from reference TRBV18 and TRBJ1-5, is NAGVMQNPRHLVRRRGQEARLRCSPMKGHSHVYWYRQLPEEGLKFMVYLQKENIIDESGMPKERFSAEFPKEGPSILRIQQVVRGDSAAYFCASSPEQHLAQPQHFGDGTRLSIL.

V is TRBV11-2 and J is TRBJ1-4; D gene uncertain. The V gene's germline CDR1 is SGHAT and CDR2 FQNNGV. The CDR3 runs to 15 residues. V lost 5 bases and J lost 3, with 13 bases in between. The CDR3 protein is CASSLLAESNEKLFF. CDR3 nucleotides: TGTGCCAGCAGCCTTTTGGCGGAGTCTAATGAAAAACTGTTTTTT.

This chain joins TRBV5-4 and TRBJ2-5; 12 bases line up with TRBD2. V lost 0 bases to trimming and J lost 4 bases; unmatched junction nucleotides: 10. The CDR3 covers 18 residues. Germline assignment: CDR1 SGHNT and CDR2 YYREEE (reference sequence). This CDR3 reads CASSLGLAGVGSTETQYF. In DNA form, the CDR3 reads TGTGCCAGCAGCTTGGGACTAGCGGGAGTGGGGTCGACAGAGACCCAGTACTTC.

The rearrangement links TRBV6-5 to TRBJ2-3, with unresolved D. Trimming took 4 bases from V and 1 from J, leaving 9 bases between them. The length of the CDR3 is 14 residues. Per the germline V gene, CDR1 is MNHEY and CDR2 is SVGAGI. CDR3 region: CASSFGPRTDTQYF. DNA for the CDR3: TGTGCCAGCAGTTTTGGGCCCCGCACAGATACGCAGTATTTT.

This clone was counted a single time. The chain uses TRBV9 and TRBJ1-4, with a weak D call TRBD1 (5 bases). From germline, CDR1 is SGDLS and CDR2 YYNGEE. The CDR3 has 15 residues. The germline V and J ends were trimmed by 4 bases and 7 bases, with 17 bases remaining between them. The CDR3 DNA reads TGTGCCAGCAGCTTAGCCGGGACGGGGGGTGAAAAACTGTTTTTT. Its translation is CASSLAGTGGEKLFF.

The chain combines TRBV6-5 with TRBJ1-1, with 7 positions matching TRBD1. Per the germline V gene, CDR1 is MNHEY and CDR2 is SVGAGI. The V segment lost 2 bases and the J segment 1 base; nucleotides outside the gene matches: 4. CDR3 length: 15 residues. CDR3 bases: TGTGCCAGCAGTTACGCGGCAGGGGGGAACACTGAAGCTTTCTTT. This gives the protein CASSYAAGGNTEAFF.

The rearrangement joins TRBV11-2 to TRBJ2-1; D is perhaps TRBD1 (5 bases). CDR3 length equals 15 residues. V shed 6 bases and J shed 6 bases, with 18 bases lying between them. Germline V gene data show CDR1 as SGHAT and CDR2 as FQNNGV. CDR3 residues: CASRRLGLLGNEQFF. DNA of the CDR3: TGTGCCAGCAGACGTCTGGGGCTTCTGGGCAATGAGCAGTTCTTC.

The genes are TRBV9 and TRBJ2-3; no clear D. With 5 bases removed from V and 2 bases from J, the gap between germline ends came to 3 bases. Germline V gene sequence: CDR1 SGDLS, CDR2 YYNGEE. This CDR3 has 11 amino acids. CDR3 residues: CASSITDTQYF. The CDR3 bases are TGTGCCAGCAGTATCACAGATACGCAGTATTTT.

The gene calls are TRBV2 and TRBJ2-7; D perhaps matches TRBD2 (6 bases). This CDR3 comprises 14 residues. Per germline, CDR1 SNHLY and CDR2 FYNNEI. Trimming pared 4 bases from V and 6 bases from J, leaving 16 bases between. For the CDR3, the DNA is TGTGCCAGCAGTGTACTCAGGGACTCCGGCGAGCAGTACTTC. Its translation is CASSVLRDSGEQYF.

The chain recombines TRBV29-1 with TRBJ1-1; no firm D call. This CDR3 has 13 residues. Germline V gives CDR1 SQVTM, CDR2 ANQGSEA. V gave up 6 bases and J gave up 0 bases, with 11 bases separating them. The CDR3 sequence: CSVLRNMNTEAFF. The CDR3 DNA sequence: TGCAGCGTCCTCAGGAACATGAACACTGAAGCTTTCTTT.